The rows below give T cell receptor beta chains drawn from one sample of a study of T cells after yellow fever vaccination. Each CDR3 protein is one row after TCRdb ran MiXCR on the 5' RACE reads. The table has over 250,000 distinct CDR3 sequences, over 4.5% seen once. The sample consisted of CD4+ T cells sorted from PBMCs, taken on the day of the yellow fever booster vaccination. Receptors originate from a man aged 18 to 30 who received the YFV17D yellow fever vaccine. CDR3s include the opening cysteine and the closing phenylalanine or tryptophan. Each record gives: D gene, J gene, clone size, V gene, CDR3 protein, CDR3 DNA. D genes are given only for firm matches. Part of the rows lack a size; the others show once, few, many or a class for expanded clones.

-,TRBJ1-2,many,TRBV6-5,CASLVQLYGYTF,TGTGCCAGCCTGGTACAACTCTATGGCTACACCTTC
-,TRBJ2-7,-,TRBV5-1,CASSFGTLSYEQYF,TGCGCCAGCAGCTTCGGGACACTATCCTACGAGCAGTACTTC
-,TRBJ2-2,few,TRBV4-2,CASSQVLGRSNTGELFF,TGTGCCAGCAGCCAAGTCCTCGGGCGGTCGAACACCGGGGAGCTGTTTTTT
-,TRBJ1-5,few,TRBV6-1,CATRENQPQHF,TGTGCCACCAGAGAGAATCAGCCCCAGCATTTT
TRBD2,TRBJ2-1,many,TRBV5-5,CASRLAGSSYNEQFF,TGTGCCAGCAGGCTAGCGGGAAGCTCCTACAATGAGCAGTTCTTC
TRBD2,TRBJ2-1,-,TRBV28,CASSFGGVYNEQFF,TGTGCCAGCAGTTTCGGGGGGGTGTACAATGAGCAGTTCTTC
TRBD1,TRBJ1-2,few,TRBV4-1,CASSQDHLMGQGAVYGYTF,TGCGCCAGCAGCCAAGACCACCTTATGGGACAGGGGGCTGTCTATGGCTACACCTTC
-,TRBJ1-1,few,TRBV20-1,CSASSPMNTEAFF,TGCAGTGCTAGTTCCCCGATGAACACTGAAGCTTTCTTT
TRBD2,TRBJ2-3,many,TRBV5-1,CASSLGSSGVTDTQYF,TGCGCCAGCAGCTTGGGATCCAGCGGGGTCACAGATACGCAGTATTTT
-,TRBJ1-3,-,TRBV2,CASRVTGNTIYF,TGTGCCAGCAGGGTAACTGGAAACACCATATATTTT
-,TRBJ2-5,many,TRBV11-2,CASSLSVRETQYF,TGTGCCAGCAGCTTAAGCGTGCGGGAGACCCAGTACTTC